These 4 T cell receptor beta chains share one sample of origin, sequenced in a study of shared T cell receptors in the human thymus (dated by TCRdb to the early 2020s). Receptors were amplified or captured by the immunoSEQ multiplex PCR assay. The table comes from immuneACCESS by way of TCRdb, which keeps in-frame sequences with V and J called. Part of the clones is missing from these tables; in studies checked, under half for an unresolved V gene and the rest for unknown reasons. Within this sample are roughly 710,000 clones, with 80% to 90% of them counted one time only. Of the sample, roughly 0.01% falls within the top ten clones. These data also featured in a second study, about human thymus T cells.

Source material: thymocytes. The receptor set was obtained from a girl under two years old with a congenital heart defect. Donor details come from another sample of the same person, matched by shared clones.

This chain joins TRBV30 and TRBJ1-3; D ambiguous. Germline V lookup: CDR1 GTSNPN, CDR2 SVGIG (reference sequence). This CDR3 has 16 amino acids. V gave up 3 bases and J gave up 4 bases, with 19 bases separating them. CDR3 sequence reads: CAWRALRVSKGNTIYF. In nucleotides, the CDR3 is TGTGCCTGGAGAGCCTTACGGGTATCAAAAGGAAACACCATATATTTT.

The chain couples TRBV5-1 to TRBJ1-2; no clear D. Germline V gives CDR1 SGHRS, CDR2 YFSETQ. The germline V and J ends were trimmed by 0 bases and 8 bases, with 17 bases remaining between them. CDR3 length: 15 amino acids. The CDR3 nucleotides are TGCGCCAGCAGCTTGGTTTCTCGACGGGAGGGCGGCTACACCTTC. This gives the protein CASSLVSRREGGYTF.

The chain couples TRBV7-2 to TRBJ2-7, with D maybe TRBD2 (6 bases). The ends were cut back, 2 bases at V and 3 bases at J, with 14 bases in the middle. Germline V gene sequence: CDR1 SGHTA, CDR2 FQGNSA. This CDR3 is built from 15 residues. The CDR3 sequence is CASSLIESGDYEQYF. The CDR3 nucleotides are TGTGCCAGCAGCTTAATAGAGTCGGGAGACTACGAGCAGTACTTC.

The J gene is TRBJ2-3, the V gene TRBV9; TRBD1 is a possible D gene (6 bases). CDR1 SGDLS and CDR2 YYNGEE come from the germline V gene. The CDR3 consists of 16 residues. Trimming pared 4 bases from V and 4 bases from J, leaving 19 bases between. CDR3 sequence reads: CASSPGAGVHADTQYF. Written as DNA, the CDR3 is TGTGCCAGCAGCCCAGGGGCCGGCGTTCATGCAGATACGCAGTATTTT.